The 22 T cell receptor beta chains listed next were all sequenced from one sample in a study of blood T cell repertoires in COVID-19. The protocol was immunoSEQ multiplex PCR, while the TCRdb copy is restricted to in-frame clones and leaves out a portion. Among 90,000 to 100,000 clones listed, roughly 89% were seen once. Sequences were obtained from peripheral blood. These receptors came from a woman aged 55 to 70 with COVID-19, enrolled during active disease.

The chain carries TRBV14 and TRBJ1-6; D gene uncertain. The CDR3 is made up of 14 amino acids. The germline V gene has CDR1 SGHDN and CDR2 FVKESK. Trimming stripped 3 bases from V and 4 bases from J, with 7 bases between. CDR3 in amino acids: CASSQGRYNSPLHF. CDR3 DNA: TGTGCCAGCAGCCAGGGCAGATATAATTCACCCCTCCACTTT. The full variable domain, rest sourced from reference TRBV14 and TRBJ1-6, is EAGVTQFPSHSVIEKGQTVTLRCDPISGHDNLYWYRRVMGKEIKFLLHFVKESKQDESGMPNNRFLAERTGGTYSTLKVQPAELEDSGVYFCASSQGRYNSPLHFGNGTRLTVT.

The genes are TRBV7-9 and TRBJ1-5, with 7 bases identical to TRBD1. The CDR3 covers 15 residues. CDR1 is SEHNR, CDR2 FQNEAQ, per germline (reference sequence). V trimming: 5 bases; J trimming: 5 bases; junction bases outside the gene matches: 9. CDR3 amino acids: CASSPSGQGDQPQHF. The CDR3 coding sequence is TGTGCCAGCAGCCCGAGCGGGCAGGGGGATCAGCCCCAGCATTTT.

J is TRBJ1-2 and V is TRBV18, with a tentative D call TRBD1 (6 bases). CDR3 length: 16 amino acids. The ends were cut back, 3 bases at V and 0 bases at J, with 14 bases in the middle. Germline V CDR1 and CDR2: KGHSH, LQKENI. CDR3 bases: TGTGCCAGCTCACCTGCGACAGGAGGAGCTAACTATGGCTACACCTTC. It yields the protein CASSPATGGANYGYTF.

The chain joins TRBV19 to TRBJ1-2; D is unresolved. V gave up 6 bases and J gave up 0 bases, with 11 bases separating them. This CDR3 is 14 amino acids long. Germline V CDR1 and CDR2: LNHDA, SQIVND (reference sequence). The CDR3 loop is CASSVYGTNYGYTF. The CDR3 coding sequence is TGTGCCAGTAGCGTATACGGGACTAACTATGGCTACACCTTC.

The chain recombines TRBV7-2 with TRBJ1-1; 7 nucleotides line up with TRBD1. CDR1 and CDR2 (germline): SGHTA, FQGNSA. This CDR3 has 14 amino acids. The V and J ends lost 5 bases and 4 bases, in that order; junction bases with no gene match: 7. The CDR3 spells CASSAIPGGTEAFF. CDR3 nucleotides: TGTGCCAGCAGCGCCATCCCAGGGGGCACTGAAGCTTTCTTT.

This chain connects TRBV6-5 to TRBJ2-3; D is perhaps TRBD1 (5 bases). This CDR3 comprises 15 residues. Trimming cost V 2 bases and J 2 bases, with 11 bases left between them. CDR1 is MNHEY and CDR2 is SVGAGI in the germline V gene. CDR3 protein: CASSYKLGPTDTQYF. The CDR3 nucleotides read TGTGCCAGCAGTTACAAGTTGGGGCCCACAGATACGCAGTATTTT.

V usage is TRBV7-8 and J usage is TRBJ2-7; 12 bases align to TRBD1. There are 17 residues in the CDR3. J gave up 6 bases and V 1 base, and 10 bases lay outside the gene matches. Per the germline V gene, CDR1 is SGHVS and CDR2 is FQNEAQ. CDR3 sequence: CASSLVLAGQGAAEQYF. The CDR3 region has the DNA TGTGCCAGCAGCTTAGTTCTCGCGGGACAGGGGGCTGCCGAGCAGTACTTC.

This sequence joins TRBV27 and TRBJ1-2; 8 bases are shared with TRBD1. The CDR3 is 14 residues long. Trimming at V came to 5 bases and at J to 2 bases, leaving 4 bases not matched to a gene. Germline CDR1 and CDR2: MNHEY and SMNVEV (reference sequence). The CDR3 DNA follows: TGTGCCAGCAGTGTCAGGGGGCTCAACTATGGCTACACCTTC. Amino acids: CASSVRGLNYGYTF.

The rearrangement uses TRBV28 and TRBJ2-7; TRBD1 aligns across 8 bases. V lost 8 bases to trimming and J lost 4 bases; unmatched junction nucleotides: 7. Germline lookup yields CDR1 MDHEN and CDR2 SYDVKM. The CDR3 extends over 13 amino acids. CDR3 amino acids: CASGGQGPYEQYF. The CDR3 DNA follows: TGTGCCAGCGGCGGACAGGGCCCTTACGAGCAGTACTTC. The full variable domain, its missing parts supplied by reference TRBV28 and TRBJ2-7, is DVKVTQSSRYLVKRTGEKVFLECVQDMDHENMFWYRQDPGLGLRLIYFSYDVKMKEKGDIPEGYSVSREKKERFSLILESASTNQTSMYLCASGGQGPYEQYFGPGTRLTVT.

J is TRBJ2-1 and V is TRBV5-1, with D uncertain. The CDR3 has 14 residues. V was shortened by 4 bases and J by 2 bases, with 10 bases between the two germline ends. Germline values: CDR1 SGHRS, CDR2 YFSETQ. As DNA, the CDR3 is TGCGCCAGCAGCGCGGCCCGGGCCTACAATGAGCAGTTCTTC. Protein product: CASSAARAYNEQFF.

The table lists this clone with a few counts. The V gene is TRBV19, the J gene TRBJ2-2, with a weak D call TRBD2 (5 bases). This CDR3 has 16 amino acids. V was pared by 8 bases and J by 0 bases, with 16 bases between. Germline V lookup: CDR1 LNHDA, CDR2 SQIVND (reference sequence). The DNA for the CDR3 is TGTGCCAGTTCCCCTACGCGGGCCACGAACACCGGGGAGCTGTTTTTT. Its protein product is CASSPTRATNTGELFF.

The rearrangement uses TRBV7-9 and TRBJ2-2, with a possible D match to TRBD2 (5 bases). This CDR3 comprises 15 residues. V dropped 3 bases and J dropped 5 bases, with 13 bases sitting between them. Germline CDR1 and CDR2: SEHNR and FQNEAQ (reference sequence). For the CDR3, the DNA is TGTGCCAGCAGCTTCGGATTATCGGGGACCGGGGAGCTGTTTTTT. Amino acids: CASSFGLSGTGELFF. Using reference TRBV7-9 and TRBJ2-2 for the parts outside the CDR3, the full variable domain is DTGVSQNPRHKITKRGQNVTFRCDPISEHNRLYWYRQTLGQGPEFLTYFQNEAQLEKSRLLSDRFSAERPKGSFSTLEIQRTEQGDSAMYLCASSFGLSGTGELFFGEGSRLTVL.

The chain combines TRBV27 with TRBJ2-1, with 7 bases that match TRBD1. Germline trimming cut 1 base from V and 4 bases from J; bases unmatched to any gene: 4. The germline CDR1 and CDR2 sequences are MNHEY and SMNVEV (reference sequence). The CDR3 consists of 15 residues. The CDR3 loop is CASSLYGTVYNEQFF. The CDR3, as DNA: TGTGCCAGCAGTTTATACGGGACAGTATACAATGAGCAGTTCTTC.

CDR3 sequence (DNA): TGCGCCAGCAGCACCGGGACAGAGATGAACACTGAAGCTTTCTTT. Translating gives CASSTGTEMNTEAFF. J is TRBJ1-1 and V is TRBV5-1; the match to TRBD1 covers 7 bases. Germline values: CDR1 SGHRS, CDR2 YFSETQ. V dropped 4 bases and J dropped 0; count of bases not matched to a gene: 6. CDR3 length: 15 amino acids.

The CDR3: CASSPQGYGYTF. The CDR3 DNA is TGTGCCAGCAGCCCTCAGGGTTATGGCTACACCTTC. The J gene is TRBJ1-2, the V gene TRBV9; weak D call: TRBD1 (5 bases). The length of the CDR3 is 12 residues. CDR1 is SGDLS and CDR2 is YYNGEE in the germline V gene. V was clipped by 4 bases and J by 5 bases, with 9 bases between them.

The chain links TRBV20-1 to TRBJ2-3; TRBD2 matches 8 bases. Germline V CDR1 and CDR2: DFQATT, SNEGSKA (reference sequence). This CDR3 region has 15 residues. The ends lost 3 bases at V and 4 bases at J; junction bases unmatched: 9. The DNA for the CDR3 is TGCAGTGCTAGTTCGGGGCTAGCGGGTGCAGATACGCAGTATTTT. The encoded protein is CSASSGLAGADTQYF.

The chain combines TRBV6-1 with TRBJ2-6; TRBD1 might be the D (6 bases). V gave up 0 bases and J gave up 0 bases, with 9 bases separating them. The germline V gene has CDR1 MNHNS and CDR2 SASEGT. This CDR3 has 17 amino acids. CDR3 DNA sequence: TGTGCCAGCAGTGAAGCGACAGGCCGCTCTGGGGCCAACGTCCTGACTTTC. This codes for CASSEATGRSGANVLTF.

This chain links TRBV7-2 with TRBJ1-5, with 8 nucleotides matching TRBD1. The CDR3 covers 15 residues. The V gene's germline CDR1 is SGHTA and CDR2 FQGNSA. The junction had 5 bases not matched to a gene; V was cut back by 3 bases and J by 4 bases. The chain's CDR3 is CASSFGTGLNQPQHF. The CDR3 DNA reads TGTGCCAGCAGCTTCGGGACAGGCCTTAATCAGCCCCAGCATTTT.

The gene calls are TRBV5-8 and TRBJ1-2; tentative D call: TRBD1 (5 bases). V was pared by 4 bases and J by 5 bases, with 12 bases between. This CDR3 contains 13 residues. Germline V gene lookup returns CDR1 SGHTS and CDR2 YDEGEE. Here the CDR3 DNA reads TGTGCCAGCAGCCCCCGGGGGGGGTATGGCTACACCTTC. It specifies CASSPRGGYGYTF.

The genes are TRBV7-7 and TRBJ2-5; D is perhaps TRBD1 (6 bases). The CDR3 contains 14 residues. Trimming removed 4 bases from V and 1 base from J, with 10 bases in between. Germline assignment: CDR1 SSHAT and CDR2 FNYEAQ (reference sequence). The CDR3 spells CASSSGTFQETQYF. CDR3 bases: TGTGCCAGCAGCTCCGGGACATTCCAAGAGACCCAGTACTTC.

This chain connects TRBV12-3 or TRBV12-4 to TRBJ1-5, with no clear D. The CDR3 is 13 residues long. Trimming cost V 0 bases and J 7 bases, with 7 bases left between them. The CDR3 DNA is TGTGCCAGCAGTTTAGCGAGGCGGCAGCCCCAGCATTTT. Amino acid sequence: CASSLARRQPQHF.

V is TRBV19 and J is TRBJ2-4; TRBD2 matches at 7 bases. The CDR3 length is 16 residues. V lost 5 bases and J lost 1; bases outside the gene matches: 8. Germline V gene lookup returns CDR1 LNHDA and CDR2 SQIVND (reference sequence). DNA of the CDR3: TGTGCCAGTAGTGGCATACTAGCGTCGGCCAAAAACATTCAGTACTTC. Encoded protein: CASSGILASAKNIQYF. Together with reference TRBV19 and TRBJ2-4, the CDR3 gives the full variable domain: DGGITQSPKYLFRKEGQNVTLSCEQNLNHDAMYWYRQDPGQGLRLIYYSQIVNDFQKGDIAEGYSVSREKKESFPLTVTSAQKNPTAFYLCASSGILASAKNIQYFGAGTRLSVL.